These T cell receptor beta chains were read from a single sample in a study of Ad26.COV2.S vaccination and SARS-CoV-2 variants. The assay was immunoSEQ multiplex PCR, and TCRdb's table has in-frame clones only and misses some. The sample has about 680,000 clones, 80% to 90% seen once. This specimen consisted of peripheral blood, obtained in a trial of Ad26.COV2.S vaccine versus placebo. The receptors were gathered from a person aged 18-65 years who received the Ad26.COV2.S COVID-19 vaccine or a placebo. Each CDR3 is given with its conserved first and last residue. The order of the fields is V gene, clone size, D gene, J gene, CDR3 protein, CDR3 DNA. A D gene is named only where the DNA matches it firmly. Where a row states a size, it is once, few, many or the class of an expanded clone; other rows omit it.

TRBV6-2/TRBV6-3	-	-	TRBJ1-2	CASSTRGPYGYTF	TGTGCCAGCAGTACCCGGGGGCCCTATGGCTACACCTTC
TRBV20-1	-	-	TRBJ1-4	CSAPQAQKLFF	TGCAGTGCCCCCCAAGCCCAAAAACTGTTTTTT
TRBV7-9	-	-	TRBJ1-2	CASSQDGGRGYTF	TGTGCCAGCAGCCAGGACGGAGGGAGAGGCTACACCTTC
TRBV11-2	-	-	TRBJ1-6	CASSLVSGTALSPLHF	TGTGCCAGCAGCTTAGTCTCCGGGACGGCGTTGTCACCCCTCCACTTT
TRBV21-1	-	-	TRBJ1-5	CASSIPGQPNQPQHF	TGTGCCAGCAGCATCCCGGGACAGCCCAATCAGCCCCAGCATTTT
TRBV4-2	-	-	TRBJ2-3	CASSQEPGLGADTQYF	TGTGCCAGCAGCCAAGAACCGGGACTTGGGGCAGATACGCAGTATTTT
TRBV19	few	-	TRBJ1-3	CASSTDISSGNTIYF	TGTGCCAGTAGTACCGACATATCCTCTGGAAACACCATATATTTT
TRBV9	-	-	TRBJ1-1	CASGSSRVTEAFF	TGTGCCAGCGGGAGTTCCCGGGTCACTGAAGCTTTCTTT
TRBV6-5	-	-	TRBJ1-5	CASSPIDSSNQPQHF	TGTGCCAGCAGTCCTATAGACAGTAGCAATCAGCCCCAGCATTTT
TRBV6-2/TRBV6-3	-	-	TRBJ1-1	CASSYSAGDTEAFF	TGTGCCAGCAGTTACTCGGCCGGGGACACTGAAGCTTTCTTT
TRBV12-3/TRBV12-4	few	-	TRBJ2-7	CASSPDRAYEQYF	TGTGCCAGCAGTCCAGACAGAGCCTACGAGCAGTACTTC
TRBV29-1	-	-	TRBJ2-3	CSPGGLTDTQYF	TGCAGCCCCGGGGGGCTCACAGATACGCAGTATTTT
TRBV9	few	-	TRBJ2-3	CASSGLVTDTQYF	TGTGCCAGCAGCGGACTAGTCACAGATACGCAGTATTTT
TRBV15	-	-	TRBJ2-1	CATSRDRGPQGGEQFF	TGTGCCACCAGCAGAGATCGAGGCCCCCAGGGGGGTGAGCAGTTCTTC
TRBV3-1/TRBV3-2	once	TRBD1	TRBJ1-5	CASSPGTVNQPQHF	TGTGCCAGCAGCCCAGGGACAGTGAATCAGCCCCAGCATTTT
TRBV7-2	-	-	TRBJ1-6	CASSLTRVFAPLHF	TGTGCCAGCAGCCTCACCAGGGTCTTCGCACCCCTCCACTTT
TRBV3-1/TRBV3-2	-	-	TRBJ2-2	CASSHGRGLFTGELFF	TGTGCCAGCAGCCACGGAAGGGGCTTATTCACCGGGGAGCTGTTTTTT